The clone carrying this TCR beta chain was detected many times. Its antigen is still unknown. The data were obtained in a study of early T cells in non-severe SARS-CoV-2 infection. Across the whole study: Investigators sequenced bulk RNA drawn from unsorted whole blood, and chains remained unpaired.

Points from the study as a whole: Clonotype matching in VDJdb favored anti-spike CD8 responses and did not capture private and CD4 specificities.

Unmatched junction bases numbered 7, after V lost 8 bases and J lost 7 bases. There are 14 residues in the CDR3. CDR1 is SGHAT, CDR2 FQNNGV, per germline. Unique molecular identifiers (one per individual cDNA molecule) were attached. TCRdb re-analysed the 5' RACE reads in MiXCR, keeping a single row per CDR3 protein. The repertoire holds approximately 32,000 distinct CDR3 sequences, about 3.8% seen once, with over 8% in the top ten. The chain is built from TRBV11-2 and TRBJ2-3, with TRBD2 matching 12 bases. Sequencing was done on a sample of whole blood. This clonotype originated in an adult who was a healthcare worker with PCR-confirmed SARS-CoV-2 infection or an uninfected control (not recorded which). CDR3 DNA: TGTGCCAGCCCTGGGGGGACTAGCGGGTATACGCAGTATTTT. This codes for CASPGGTSGYTQYF.